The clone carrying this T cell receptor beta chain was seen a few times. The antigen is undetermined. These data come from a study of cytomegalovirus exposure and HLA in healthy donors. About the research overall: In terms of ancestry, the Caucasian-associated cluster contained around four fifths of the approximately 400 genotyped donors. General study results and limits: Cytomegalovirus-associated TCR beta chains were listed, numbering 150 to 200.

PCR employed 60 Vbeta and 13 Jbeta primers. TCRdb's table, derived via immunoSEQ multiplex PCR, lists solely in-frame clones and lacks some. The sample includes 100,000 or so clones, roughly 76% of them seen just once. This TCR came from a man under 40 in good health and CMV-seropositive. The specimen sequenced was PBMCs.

DNA of the CDR3: TGCGCCAGCAGCCAAGGAGTACAGGGGTTGGTTCTTGGTTCACCCCTCCACTTT. Its protein is CASSQGVQGLVLGSPLHF. The chain has TRBV4-3 and TRBJ1-6, with 7 bases fitting TRBD1. In germline, CDR1 is LGHNA, CDR2 YSLEER. The CDR3 is made up of 18 amino acids. V shed 1 base, J shed 9 bases, and the junction held 15 bases outside the gene matches.